Below, 21 T cell receptor beta chains from the same sample are listed, as sequenced in a study of control samples from healthy donors and cancer patients. Libraries were prepared by immunoSEQ multiplex PCR; TCRdb keeps only in-frame clonotypes and omits some of them. The repertoire consists of tens of thousands of clones, with roughly 87% occurring once and the leading ten covering less than 6%. The sample consisted of PBMCs. The receptors here all came from a man aged 55 to 70 with colorectal cancer.

Concerning this clone: Different DNA sequences within this sample yield the same CDR3. The chain has TRBV18 and TRBJ2-5; D call uncertain. There are 13 residues in the CDR3. Germline V gene lookup returns CDR1 KGHSH and CDR2 LQKENI. V lost 3 bases, J lost 2 bases, and 7 bases lay in between. DNA of the CDR3: TGTGCCAGCTCACCGGGATTACAAGAGACCCAGTACTTC. Its translation is CASSPGLQETQYF.

V gene TRBV29-1 combines with J gene TRBJ2-5; D is ambiguous. Trimming removed 1 base at V and 4 bases at J, with 4 bases between. This CDR3 has 11 amino acids. Germline V CDR1 and CDR2: SQVTM, ANQGSEA. The CDR3 loop reads CSVEVRETQYF. In DNA, the CDR3 is TGCAGCGTTGAAGTTCGAGAGACCCAGTACTTC. Variable domain in full (rest from reference TRBV29-1 and TRBJ2-5): SAVISQKPSRDICQRGTSLTIQCQVDSQVTMMFWYRQQPGQSLTLIATANQGSEATYESGFVIDKFPISRPNLTFSTLTVSNMSPEDSSIYLCSVEVRETQYFGPGTRLLVL.

This clone was seen a few times. The chain links TRBV2 to TRBJ1-1; no reliable D call. CDR1 is SNHLY and CDR2 is FYNNEI in the germline V gene. This CDR3 contains 13 residues. Between the trimmed V and J ends, which lost 6 bases and 4 bases, there was a span of 12 bases. CDR3 region: CASRRIEITEAFF. CDR3 sequence (DNA): TGTGCCAGCAGAAGGATCGAAATCACTGAAGCTTTCTTT.

The chain has TRBV4-3 and TRBJ2-3; TRBD2 agrees at 10 bases. The CDR3 sequence is 16 residues long. Trimming removed 1 base from V and 3 bases from J; junction bases left unmatched: 4. From germline, CDR1 is LGHNA and CDR2 YSLEER. The CDR3 loop reads CASSQAPAGGTDTQYF. As DNA, the CDR3 is TGCGCCAGCAGCCAAGCACCAGCGGGGGGGACAGATACGCAGTATTTT.

This clone has just one count. The V gene is TRBV7-2, the J gene TRBJ1-1; possibly TRBD1 for D (6 bases). This CDR3 region has 13 residues. Germline-derived CDR1 and CDR2 are SGHTA and FQGNSA. With 5 bases removed from V and 5 bases from J, the gap between germline ends came to 12 bases. The chain's CDR3 is CASSVRRGTEAFF. The CDR3, as DNA: TGTGCCAGCAGCGTCCGTAGGGGGACTGAAGCTTTCTTT.

This clone was counted only a few times. The chain has TRBV6-5 and TRBJ2-1, with TRBD1 as a possible D gene (7 bases). Germline V gives CDR1 MNHEY, CDR2 SVGAGI. The germline V and J ends were trimmed by 6 bases and 9 bases, with 15 bases remaining between them. The CDR3 has 13 amino acids. CDR3 bases: TGTGCCAGCAGGCAGGGGGGTTGGGGTGAGCAGTTCTTC. It is translated as CASRQGGWGEQFF.

The chain is built from TRBV7-2 and TRBJ2-7; D may be TRBD1 (6 bases). The germline V gene has CDR1 SGHTA and CDR2 FQGNSA. This CDR3 has 15 residues. Trimming removed 2 bases at V and 3 bases at J, with 14 bases between. This CDR3 is CASSLQTGLDYEQYF. The CDR3 coding sequence is TGTGCCAGCAGCTTACAGACAGGTCTAGACTACGAGCAGTACTTC.

This rearrangement joins TRBV29-1 to TRBJ1-1, with D hard to call. V gave up 7 bases and J gave up 11 bases, with 23 bases separating them. Germline V gene data show CDR1 as SQVTM and CDR2 as ANQGSEA. There are 13 residues in the CDR3. CDR3 loop: CSAHPPDLSRAFF. The CDR3, as DNA: TGCAGCGCCCACCCCCCCGATCTCTCTCGTGCTTTCTTT.

The chain carries TRBV28 and TRBJ2-5; either TRBD1 or TRBD2 may supply D (6 bases each). Germline loops: CDR1 MDHEN, CDR2 SYDVKM. This CDR3 has 11 amino acids. This CDR3 is CAWRGEETQYF. The CDR3 DNA reads as TGTGCTTGGAGGGGGGAAGAGACCCAGTACTTC. The full variable domain, with the rest looked up from reference TRBV28 and TRBJ2-5, is DVKVTQSSRYLVKRTGEKVFLECVQDMDHENMFWYRQDPGLGLRLIYFSYDVKMKEKGDIPEGYSVSREKKERFSLILESASTNQTSMYLCAWRGEETQYFGPGTRLLVL.

This clone occurred a few times. V and J are TRBV27 and TRBJ1-6; TRBD1 is a possible D gene (5 bases). V was shortened by 3 bases and J by 6 bases, with 9 bases between the two germline ends. The germline V gene encodes CDR1 MNHEY and CDR2 SMNVEV (reference sequence). The CDR3 contains 14 residues. CDR3: CASSFNGGNSPLHF. CDR3 DNA: TGTGCCAGCAGTTTCAACGGGGGTAATTCACCCCTCCACTTT.

The chain has TRBV2 and TRBJ1-5; D not certain. Trimming pared 0 bases from V and 6 bases from J, leaving 6 bases between. This CDR3 region has 13 residues. From germline, CDR1 is SNHLY and CDR2 FYNNEI. The CDR3 DNA reads TGTGCCAGCAGTGAAGCGCGAGGTCAGCCCCAGCATTTT. This encodes CASSEARGQPQHF.

This clone appeared a few times. This rearrangement joins TRBV5-1 to TRBJ1-6; 7 nucleotides line up with TRBD1. V trimming: 4 bases; J trimming: 6 bases; junction bases outside the gene matches: 7. The CDR3 contains 15 residues. Germline CDR1 SGHRS, CDR2 YFSETQ. The CDR3 nucleotides are TGCGCCAGCAGCGTTCTGGACAGGAGTAATTCACCCCTCCACTTT. Amino acids: CASSVLDRSNSPLHF.

V usage is TRBV11-2 and J usage is TRBJ1-2; 8 nucleotides match TRBD1. Losses at the gene ends were 4 bases for V and 4 bases for J; bases not matched to a gene: 14. CDR3 length: 17 amino acids. The germline V gene encodes CDR1 SGHAT and CDR2 FQNNGV. This chain's CDR3 is CASSSYRGTSAVYGYTF. The CDR3, as DNA: TGTGCCAGCAGCTCATACAGGGGGACATCCGCGGTCTATGGCTACACCTTC.

This sequence joins TRBV6-6 and TRBJ2-7, with D perhaps matching TRBD1 (6 bases). Trimming shortened V by 3 bases and J by 5 bases, and 14 bases separated the two germline ends. From germline, CDR1 is MNHNY and CDR2 SVGAGI (reference sequence). The CDR3 has 14 residues. CDR3 region: CASSYGGRSHEQYF. DNA for the CDR3: TGTGCCAGCAGTTATGGGGGCAGGTCCCACGAGCAGTACTTC.

The rearrangement joins TRBV11-3 to TRBJ1-5; no clear D gene. CDR1 SGHNT and CDR2 YENEEA come from the germline V gene. Trimming cost V 0 bases and J 5 bases, with 5 bases left between them. The CDR3 totals 13 residues. The CDR3 sequence: CASSLEGDQPQHF. The CDR3 DNA reads as TGTGCCAGCAGCTTAGAGGGCGATCAGCCCCAGCATTTT. Full variable domain (rest looked up from reference TRBV11-3 and TRBJ1-5): EAGVVQSPRYKIIEKKQPVAFWCNPISGHNTLYWYLQNLGQGPELLIRYENEEAVDDSQLPKDRFSAERLKGVDSTLKIQPAELGDSAVYLCASSLEGDQPQHFGDGTRLSIL.

This clone has just a few counts. The CDR3 DNA sequence: TGTGCCAGCAGCCAAGATGGGACTAGCGTTTACGAGCAGTACTTC. It is translated as CASSQDGTSVYEQYF. The chain combines TRBV4-2 with TRBJ2-7, with 10 bases identical to TRBD2. This CDR3 comprises 15 residues. Germline V CDR1 and CDR2: LGHNA, YNFKEQ. Losses at the gene ends were 0 bases for V and 4 bases for J; bases not matched to a gene: 3.

The rearrangement uses TRBV28 and TRBJ2-7; D ambiguous. V was clipped by 2 bases and J by 3 bases, with 11 bases between them. The CDR3 is 14 amino acids. In germline, CDR1 is MDHEN, CDR2 SYDVKM. This CDR3 is CASSLGLLNYEQYF. CDR3 coding DNA: TGTGCCAGCAGTTTAGGCCTCCTTAACTACGAGCAGTACTTC. The full variable domain, with the rest looked up from reference TRBV28 and TRBJ2-7, is DVKVTQSSRYLVKRTGEKVFLECVQDMDHENMFWYRQDPGLGLRLIYFSYDVKMKEKGDIPEGYSVSREKKERFSLILESASTNQTSMYLCASSLGLLNYEQYFGPGTRLTVT.

The chain couples TRBV4-1 to TRBJ1-2; D possibly corresponds to TRBD1 (6 bases). V was trimmed by 3 bases and J by 4 bases, leaving 15 bases between them. This CDR3 has 15 amino acids. The germline V gene encodes CDR1 MGHRA and CDR2 YSYEKL. Written as DNA, the CDR3 is TGCGCCAGCAGCCACCTGAAGGACAGCGTCTATGGCTACACCTTC. This sequence encodes CASSHLKDSVYGYTF.

V and J are TRBV7-8 and TRBJ2-3; 7 bases agree with TRBD2. Trimming took 5 bases from V and 2 from J; bases not matched to a gene: 10. This CDR3 is built from 16 residues. CDR1 and CDR2 from the germline V gene are SGHVS and FQNEAQ. CDR3 protein: CASSPTSALFTDTQYF. CDR3 in DNA: TGTGCCAGCAGCCCTACTAGCGCTCTCTTCACAGATACGCAGTATTTT.

V is TRBV6-5 and J is TRBJ2-3, with D unclear. This CDR3 has 13 amino acids. The germline CDR1 and CDR2 sequences are MNHEY and SVGAGI. Trimming left V 5 bases short and J 3 bases short, with 9 bases between. The CDR3 DNA is TGTGCCAGCAGTAACCGACAAACAGATACGCAGTATTTT. Protein: CASSNRQTDTQYF.

This chain joins TRBV30 and TRBJ1-3, with D perhaps matching TRBD1 (5 bases). Trimming took 2 bases from V and 0 from J, leaving 8 bases between them. This CDR3 region has 14 residues. CDR1 is GTSNPN and CDR2 is SVGIG in the germline V gene (reference sequence). The CDR3 coding sequence is TGTGCCTGGAGTACAGGTAGCTCTGGAAACACCATATATTTT. It is translated as CAWSTGSSGNTIYF.